A selection of T cell receptor beta chains follows, all from one sample in a study of T cells expressing NK-cell markers. TCRdb reprocessed the 5' RACE reads; each CDR3 protein has one entry and no DNA is given. The sample has fewer than 550,000 distinct CDR3 sequences, and its top ten clones hold 1.4%. Specimen: blood T cells: a sorted CD56 or NKG2C T cell subset, CD4+ or CD8+ T cells, or bulk PBMC T cells (not recorded which). All receptors derive from a woman in her forties or fifties in good health. CDR3s include the opening cysteine and the closing phenylalanine or tryptophan.

V: TRBV5-1; J: TRBJ2-1; CDR3: CASSLTRTSGTHEQFF
V: TRBV24-1; J: TRBJ2-5; CDR3: CATSDPGTSGAQETQYF
V: TRBV5-6; J: TRBJ1-2; CDR3: CASSLPGMSYGYTF
V: TRBV7-3; J: TRBJ2-2; CDR3: CASRAPPGKNTGELFF
V: TRBV27; J: TRBJ1-1; CDR3: CASSLLGGNTEAFF
V: TRBV29-1; J: TRBJ1-2; CDR3: CSVERQLTNYGYTF
V: TRBV3-1; J: TRBJ1-1; CDR3: CASSQDAWGQGNTEAFF
V: TRBV14; J: TRBJ2-6; CDR3: CASSQGFRVAGANVLTF
V: TRBV9; J: TRBJ1-1; CDR3: CASSVDGGASEAFF
V: TRBV29-1; J: TRBJ2-4; CDR3: CSGGVAKNIQYF
V: TRBV24-1; J: TRBJ2-2; CDR3: CATSETSGVTGELFF
V: TRBV18; J: TRBJ2-3; CDR3: CASSPRIAGGTDTQYF
V: TRBV11-2; J: TRBJ2-1; CDR3: CASSLGLRQFF
V: TRBV7-8; J: TRBJ2-1; CDR3: CASSNRPGQGTYNEQFF
V: TRBV6-1; J: TRBJ1-3; CDR3: CASSETRASAGNTIYF
V: TRBV5-1; J: TRBJ2-1; CDR3: CASSATSVSYNEQFF
V: TRBV27; J: TRBJ2-5; CDR3: CASSFNWEETQYF
V: TRBV4-2; J: TRBJ2-1; CDR3: CASSLSGRADEQFF
V: TRBV11-3; J: TRBJ2-2; CDR3: CASSLDSFTGELFF
V: TRBV20-1; J: TRBJ2-1; CDR3: CSAGTSGRVGEQFF
V: TRBV6-6; J: TRBJ2-7; CDR3: CASSYAGRSNEQYF
V: TRBV5-1; J: TRBJ2-1; CDR3: CASSGSGTGINEQFF
V: TRBV2; J: TRBJ1-1; CDR3: CASRDPGQPNTEAFF
V: TRBV20-1; J: TRBJ1-2; CDR3: CSARAGASDYGYTF
V: TRBV20-1; J: TRBJ2-5; CDR3: CSARNLGGTQETQYF
V: TRBV14; J: TRBJ2-5; CDR3: CASSRIGVETQYF
V: TRBV7-9; J: TRBJ2-1; CDR3: CASTPSGSSNEQFF
V: TRBV5-1; J: TRBJ2-1; CDR3: CASSPLGAGLREFF
V: TRBV6-1; J: TRBJ2-1; CDR3: CASTRTSGSLSYNEQFF
V: TRBV2; J: TRBJ2-7; CDR3: CASRWTSGAAYEQYF
V: TRBV4-1; J: TRBJ2-3; CDR3: CASSQPRLASGSTDTQYF
V: TRBV12-3/TRBV12-4; J: TRBJ1-1; CDR3: CASSHDIRGPEAFF
V: TRBV19; J: TRBJ2-1; CDR3: CASSRESGYNEQFF
V: TRBV7-2; J: TRBJ1-4; CDR3: CASKVGGINEKLFF
V: TRBV11-1; J: TRBJ1-1; CDR3: CASSLKRNTEAFF
V: TRBV11-2; J: TRBJ2-4; CDR3: CASTYPRDRGRGIQYF
V: TRBV7-8; J: TRBJ2-1; CDR3: CASSLRLANYNEQFF
V: TRBV11-2; J: TRBJ2-6; CDR3: CASSLELRSGANVLTF
V: TRBV5-5; J: TRBJ2-5; CDR3: CASRRGLIETQYF
V: TRBV6-1; J: TRBJ1-1; CDR3: CASSDWTGMNTEAFF
V: TRBV27; J: TRBJ1-6; CDR3: CASSLFQGSSYNSPLHF
V: TRBV6-1; J: TRBJ2-7; CDR3: CASRRQAFTYEQYF
V: TRBV25-1; J: TRBJ2-5; CDR3: CASSENGLNQETQYF
V: TRBV10-3; J: TRBJ2-2; CDR3: CAISDGTGYTGELFF
V: TRBV29-1; J: TRBJ2-2; CDR3: CSVVGWTSGPNTGELFF
V: TRBV6-5; J: TRBJ2-7; CDR3: CASRGGLSIHEQYF
V: TRBV30; J: TRBJ2-7; CDR3: CAWSSGGYEQYF
V: TRBV5-1; J: TRBJ2-1; CDR3: CASSLGGGSAEQFF
V: TRBV7-2; J: TRBJ2-5; CDR3: CASSPRYQRETQYF
V: TRBV5-5; J: TRBJ1-2; CDR3: CASRLVGQKSYGYTF
V: TRBV11-2; J: TRBJ2-7; CDR3: CASSLDLRGSLYEQYF
V: TRBV18; J: TRBJ2-4; CDR3: CASSPPNGNIQYF
V: TRBV3-1; J: TRBJ2-2; CDR3: CASSQVGGTAGTGELFF
V: TRBV11-2; J: TRBJ1-2; CDR3: CASSLDSNHMCTF
V: TRBV5-1; J: TRBJ1-4; CDR3: CASSFLSNEKLFF
V: TRBV20-1; J: TRBJ1-3; CDR3: CSARFHQGPGNTIYF
V: TRBV7-3; J: TRBJ2-1; CDR3: CASSLRQGPGDEQFF